This entry describes one T cell receptor (beta chain). Its recognized antigen is unknown. Per-base quality was not reported, and no clone a single base away is much larger than it. These data come from a study of T-cell memory formation after mild COVID-19 (dated by TCRdb to the early 2020s). Some background on the complete study: Most TCR sequence clusters were specific to one of the two donors. T-cell clones expanding and contracting after mild COVID-19 in two donors were tracked by longitudinal TCRalpha and TCRbeta repertoire sequencing. The cohort was made up of two young adult volunteers, one female and one male, who were previously healthy.

The run used an Illumina NovaSeq 6000. Using 5'RACE with constant-segment primers, TCRalpha and TCRbeta cDNA libraries were constructed, with sample barcodes and unique molecular identifiers added in the process. RNA was extracted from every sample with Trizol reagent. Library amplification was performed in two PCR steps, and a second sample barcode and Illumina TruSeq adapters were introduced in the second step. Sequencing of the libraries was done on an Illumina NovaSeq, producing 2 x 150 bp paired-end reads. The paper's processing steps were these. With migec v1.2.7, reads were demultiplexed and then collapsed into UMI-guided consensus sequences. Using mixcr v2.1.11, the UMI consensuses were aligned to TRA and TRB V and J templates and assembled into clonotypes. Clonotypes were classified as expanded or contracted when called significant by both edgeR and NoisET, with noise models trained on biological replicates. For edgeR calls, the thresholds were a false discovery rate-adjusted p below 0.01 and a log2 fold-change of 1. As an exploratory analysis of dynamics, PCA with hierarchical clustering was applied to max-normalized trajectories of the 1000 most abundant clonotypes. Separately sequenced CD4+ and CD8+ repertoires were used to assign the CD4 or CD8 phenotype of responding clones. The public sequencing data were trimmed at Q25 with fastp and processed into clonotypes with MiXCR by TCRdb, which kept only in-frame beta chains. Rows merge per CDR3 protein into single entries with the most common DNA and genes. The V and J calls come from TCRdb's annotation, not from the publication. This sample is represented by 400,000 or so distinct CDR3 sequences; roughly 21% of them were singletons. The ten most abundant clones make up roughly an eighth of the sample.

Broad study findings and their caveats: Clones contracting from day 15 to 85 had balanced CD4/CD8 phenotypes, while a second wave expanding from day 15 to 37 was biased towards CD4+. Contracting CD4+ clones turned up mainly in the CM and EM memory subsets, whereas EMRA was where CD8+ clones were enriched. Some responding clones were detected in pre-infection memory, which suggested that pre-existing cross-reactive memory T cells had joined the SARS-CoV-2 response. Only a couple of mild cases were covered in the study, and larger cohorts including severe cases with pre-infection samples were considered necessary. The second-wave clones that peaked on day 37 were not confirmed to be SARS-CoV-2 specific.

PBMCs were isolated by Ficoll-Paque density gradient centrifugation. This TCR came from an adult woman who had mild COVID-19 (a few samples of this study predate the infection). The sample titles of this study are shuffled in the database, so cell type and time point are left out; the donor was told from shared clones. Sequencing was carried out using PBMCs or a T cell subset sorted from them (not recorded which).

The CDR3 amino acid sequence is: CSAAPRLATYNEQFF. The DNA reads as follows: TGCAGTGCTGCCCCTCGGCTAGCGACCTACAATGAGCAGTTCTTC. The receptor chain draws on TRBV20-1 and TRBJ2-1; a tentative D match to TRBD2 spans 6 bases. V drops 5 bases and J drops 2 bases, leaving 16 bases in between. The CDR3 covers 15 residues, taking in both the cysteine and the phenylalanine. Of the read, only the CDR3 DNA is kept; its 45 bases are in frame from base 1. In the germline V gene (reference sequence), CDR1 corresponds to DFQATT and CDR2 to SNEGSKA.